Listed here are 3 T cell receptor beta chains from one sample, sequenced in a study of CD8 T cells in ankylosing spondylitis. A single record per CDR3 protein comes from TCRdb applying MiXCR to the 5' RACE reads. The sample includes some 270,000 distinct CDR3 sequences, approximately 20% of them seen just once. The sequenced sample was blood, either unsorted or a sorted T cell fraction (not recorded which). The receptors were sampled from a male donor with ankylosing spondylitis or in good health (not recorded which).

This clonotype was seen a few times. The chain combines TRBV7-2 with TRBJ2-1, with 8 bases that match TRBD2. Germline-derived CDR1 and CDR2 are SGHTA and FQGNSA. The CDR3 runs 13 residues. Unmatched junction bases numbered 4, after V lost 6 bases and J lost 6 bases. The CDR3 reads CASRDSGTNEQFF. For the CDR3, the DNA is TGTGCCAGCAGAGATAGCGGGACCAATGAGCAGTTCTTC.

The rearrangement links TRBV20-1 to TRBJ2-1; a weak D match, TRBD2 (6 bases). The CDR3 is 15 residues long. CDR1 DFQATT and CDR2 SNEGSKA come from the germline V gene (reference sequence). The V and J ends lost 3 bases and 4 bases respectively, with 16 bases between them. This CDR3 reads CSASPSRGIYNEQFF. The CDR3 DNA reads TGCAGTGCTAGTCCTTCGCGGGGAATATACAATGAGCAGTTCTTC.

The chain couples TRBV5-1 to TRBJ2-3; no clear D. The CDR3 covers 12 residues. Between the trimmed V and J ends, which lost 3 bases and 5 bases, there was a span of 7 bases. CDR1 SGHRS and CDR2 YFSETQ come from the germline V gene. The CDR3 is CASSWNQDTQYF. The DNA of the CDR3 is TGCGCCAGCAGCTGGAACCAAGATACGCAGTATTTT. The full variable domain, in which reference TRBV5-1 and TRBJ2-3 provide the parts outside the CDR3, is KAGVTQTPRYLIKTRGQQVTLSCSPISGHRSVSWYQQTPGQGLQFLFEYFSETQRNKGNFPGRFSGRQFSNSRSEMNVSTLELGDSALYLCASSWNQDTQYFGPGTRLTVL.